This T cell receptor beta chain is from a study of shared clonotypes between healthy human individuals (dated by TCRdb to about 2020). For the wider study: The cohort included three men and a couple of women between 18 and 49 years of age. For each donor, CD4 naive and CD4 memory were each given three plates, CD8 naive was given two plates, and CD8 memory was given one plate. The study deeply sequenced blood TCR repertoires of about 5 healthy adults to estimate repertoire size and the extent of clonotype sharing between individuals. Libraries were prepared and TCR repertoires were sequenced by different laboratories using diverse techniques, in order to increase sequencing depth and limit assay-specific biases. Per donor, leukapheresis produced somewhere between about 0.94 and 9 billion PBMCs. Here is what the overall study found, with its caveats: Across a few donors, approximately 5% of naive CD4, approximately 4% of naive CD8, about 2% of memory CD4, and approximately 0.4% of memory CD8 clonotypes were shared. Pairwise subsampling indicated that sequencing depth was expected to affect the degree of clonotype sharing among donors. Higher generation probabilities were observed for clonotypes shared by all four sorted-subset donors than for non-shared clonotypes. Incomplete sequencing was indicated by rarefaction of sorted-subset datasets, despite the large sequencing depth. Estimated clonotype richness was generally larger for naive than for memory subsets. Sampling was restricted to blood, and TCR repertoires in tissue are likely to differ from TCR repertoires in blood. Because the study included a small number of donors, the genetic and exposure-history diversity represented was limited.

The CDR3 spans 14 residues, from the cysteine through the phenylalanine. The sequence is cut down to CDR3 DNA, 42 bases in frame from base 1. The germline V gene provides CDR1 MNHEY and CDR2 SVGAGI. Between the V and J ends, shortened by 0 bases and 6 bases respectively, the junction contains 8 bases. A remark on this clone: It lacks a known antigen. No base-level quality is on record; no much larger clone is a single base apart.

CD8 naive samples consisted of CD45RO-negative cells that were positively selected for CCR7, yielding a CD45RA+CCR7+ population without TemRA cells. The donors were healthy, HIV-negative adults who had no recently reported acute infections or vaccinations. Every donor was a Caucasian adult residing in Nashville, Tennessee, USA. After blood collection by leukapheresis, PBMCs were isolated using Ficoll-Histopaque density gradient centrifugation and then cryopreserved in the vapor phase of liquid nitrogen. Purity and quantity of every magnetically sorted T cell population were checked by analytical flow cytometry. Genomic DNA was isolated from every sorted fraction and measured by UV absorbance on a Nanodrop 2000c. TCR CDR3 regions were amplified from genomic DNA by multiplex PCR using the deep immunoSEQ assay. Extracted genomic DNA from each cell subset was distributed evenly across all wells of several immunoSEQ 96-well plates, and each plate was treated as a replicate. For sorted subsets, around 200 ng genomic DNA, equal to 30,000 to 35,000 T cell genomes, was loaded into each replicate PCR. Purified libraries were quantified with a Qubit 3.0 fluorometer, sized on a Bioanalyzer 2100, and re-quantified with the KAPA Library Quantification kit. A separate single-read 150-cycle Illumina NextSeq 550 flow cell was used to sequence each immunoSEQ 96-well plate. The paper's data handling went like this. Because the immunoSEQ output held only junctional sequences and lacked quality scores, the filtering could not match the filtering applied to full-length reads. Sequences were annotated with PyIR, a Python wrapper for IgBLAST v1.9, and V/J genes and CDR3 were assigned using IMGT germline references. Reads with weak V/J assignments (E-value above 1e-6), missing CDR3, stop codons, out-of-frame junctions, or ambiguous translated residues were removed. A V3J clonotype was defined by an identical inferred V gene, J gene, and CDR3 amino acid sequence. Percentage overlap between repertoires was computed as shared unique clonotypes divided by the size of the smaller repertoire. Repertoire richness was assessed with RTK rarefaction, the Chao1 estimator, and Recon v2.1 estimates of unobserved clonotypes. Generation probabilities were computed with OLGA for all TCRbeta clonotypes obtained by the gDNA method from a few donors. As stored in TCRdb, this immuneACCESS dataset retains in-frame rearrangements with V and J assigned. A fraction of the clones does not appear; measured against another copy, unresolved V genes explain less than half of the discrepancy, and the remainder lacks a known reason. V, J and clone size were drawn from that table, and D and trimming were deduced from the DNA. This sample comprises 750,000 to 1,000,000 clones, nearly 95% of them detected only once. The top ten clones comprise 24% of the sample.

This chain joins TRBV6-5 to TRBJ1-4; the D gene assignment is ambiguous. Source material: naive CD8+ T cells sorted from blood. What this sample's cell subset or site label stands for: CD45RA+CCR7+. This TCR derives from a man younger than 45 in good health. The sequenced DNA is TGTGCCAGCAGTTACTCCCGGAGGGATGAAAAACTGTTTTTT. Its coded protein is CASSYSRRDEKLFF.